This T cell receptor beta chain was retrieved from a study of T cell changes during pregnancy in multiple sclerosis. V shed 9 bases, J shed 5 bases, and the junction held 2 bases outside the gene matches. Germline CDR1 reads SGHRS; CDR2 reads YFSETQ. The CDR3 sequence is 12 residues long. Repertoires were generated with immunoSEQ multiplex PCR, while TCRdb's copy carries only in-frame clones and drops some. This sample has 45,000 to 50,000 clones, with around 94% found just once. The rearrangement links TRBV5-1 to TRBJ2-7; TRBD2 agrees at 13 bases. The sequencing used CD4+ T cells from peripheral blood mononuclear cells, collected in the second trimester of pregnancy. The clonotype was recovered from a female donor in good health, enrolled as a control in a pregnancy study. CDR3 amino acids: CANGTSGDEQYF. The CDR3 DNA reads TGCGCCAACGGGACTAGCGGGGACGAGCAGTACTTC.